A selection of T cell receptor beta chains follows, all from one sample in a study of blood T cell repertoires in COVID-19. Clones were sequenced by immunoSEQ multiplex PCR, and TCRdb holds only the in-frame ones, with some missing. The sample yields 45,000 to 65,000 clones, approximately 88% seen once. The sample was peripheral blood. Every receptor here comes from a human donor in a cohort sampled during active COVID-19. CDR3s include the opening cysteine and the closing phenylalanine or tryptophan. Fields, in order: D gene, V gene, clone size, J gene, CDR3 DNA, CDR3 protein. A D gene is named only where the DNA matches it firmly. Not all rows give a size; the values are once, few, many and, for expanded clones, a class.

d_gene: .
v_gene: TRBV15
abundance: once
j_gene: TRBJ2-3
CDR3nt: TGTGCCACCAGCGAGGGGAGGAGCCAAGGCACAGATACGCAGTATTTT
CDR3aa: CATSEGRSQGTDTQYF

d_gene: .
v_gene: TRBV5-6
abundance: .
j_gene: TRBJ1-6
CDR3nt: TGTGCCAGCAGCTTGGGAGGGATATCCCCCCACTTT
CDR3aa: CASSLGGISPHF

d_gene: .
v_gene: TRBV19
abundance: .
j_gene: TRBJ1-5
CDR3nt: TGTGCCAGTACCATGAGAGGGTCCAATCAGCCCCAGCATTTT
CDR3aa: CASTMRGSNQPQHF

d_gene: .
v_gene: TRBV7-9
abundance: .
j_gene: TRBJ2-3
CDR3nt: TGTGCCAGCAGCCCTTTCACAGATACGCAGTATTTT
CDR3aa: CASSPFTDTQYF

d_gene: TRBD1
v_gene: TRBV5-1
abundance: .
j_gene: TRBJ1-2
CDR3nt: TGCGCCAGCAGCTTGGTTGCAGGGGGGAAGGATGGCTACACCTTC
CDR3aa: CASSLVAGGKDGYTF

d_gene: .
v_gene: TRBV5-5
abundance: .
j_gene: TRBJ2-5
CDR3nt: TGTGCCAGCAGCTTCAGGTCAGAGACCCAGTACTTC
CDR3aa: CASSFRSETQYF

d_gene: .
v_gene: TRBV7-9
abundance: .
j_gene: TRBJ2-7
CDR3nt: TGTGCCAGCAGCCCTCCGACAGGCAGAGCCTACGAGCAGTACTTC
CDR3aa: CASSPPTGRAYEQYF

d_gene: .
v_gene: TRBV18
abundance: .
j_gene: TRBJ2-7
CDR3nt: TGTGCCAGCTCACCACCGATTAGGAGTGAGCAGTACTTC
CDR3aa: CASSPPIRSEQYF

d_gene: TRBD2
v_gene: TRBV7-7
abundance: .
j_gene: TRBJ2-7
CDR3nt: TGTGCCAGCAGCCCTCTGACTAGCGGAGGTACCTACGAGCAGTACTTC
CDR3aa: CASSPLTSGGTYEQYF

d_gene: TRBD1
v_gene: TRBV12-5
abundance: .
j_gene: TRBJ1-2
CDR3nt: TGTGCTAGTGGTTTGCCCCAGGGGGCCGTATCTGGCTACACCTTC
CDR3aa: CASGLPQGAVSGYTF

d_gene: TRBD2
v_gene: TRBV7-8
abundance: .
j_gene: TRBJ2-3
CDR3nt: TGTGCCAGCAGCTTCAATAGCGGGAGGGCTACAGATACGCAGTATTTT
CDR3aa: CASSFNSGRATDTQYF

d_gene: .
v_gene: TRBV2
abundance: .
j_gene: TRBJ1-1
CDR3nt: TGTGCCAGCAGGGGGGGGAACACTGAAGCTTTCTTT
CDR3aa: CASRGGNTEAFF

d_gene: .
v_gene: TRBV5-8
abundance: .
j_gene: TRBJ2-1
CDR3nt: TGTGCCAGCAGTCCATCTAGGAATACCTACAATGAGCAGTTCTTC
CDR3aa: CASSPSRNTYNEQFF

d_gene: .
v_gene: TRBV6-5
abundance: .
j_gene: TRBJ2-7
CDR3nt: TGTGCCAGCCGAAGGAGCTACGAGCAGTACTTC
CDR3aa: CASRRSYEQYF

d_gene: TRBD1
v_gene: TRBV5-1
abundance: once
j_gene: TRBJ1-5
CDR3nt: TGCGCCAGCAGCCCCGGACAGGCCGGTCAGCCCCAGCATTTT
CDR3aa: CASSPGQAGQPQHF

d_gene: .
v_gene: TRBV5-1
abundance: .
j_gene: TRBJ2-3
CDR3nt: TGCGCCAGCAGCTTCGCAGGGAAAACAGATACGCAGTATTTT
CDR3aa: CASSFAGKTDTQYF

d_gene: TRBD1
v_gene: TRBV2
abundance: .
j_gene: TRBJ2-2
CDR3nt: TGTGCCAGCCATGACAGGGGTTGGACGGGGGAGCTGTTTTTT
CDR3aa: CASHDRGWTGELFF

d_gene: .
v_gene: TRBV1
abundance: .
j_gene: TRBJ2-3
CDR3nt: TGCACCAGCAGCCTCACCTGCGACGAATGCGGCACTAGCGGGGTTTTT
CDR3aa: CTSSLTCDECGTSGVF

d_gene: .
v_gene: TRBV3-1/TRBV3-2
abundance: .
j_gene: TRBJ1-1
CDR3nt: TGTGCCAGCAGCTTAGGACAGAACACTGAAGCTTTCTTT
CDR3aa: CASSLGQNTEAFF

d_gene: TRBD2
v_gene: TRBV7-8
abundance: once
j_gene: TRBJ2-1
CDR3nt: TGTGCCAGCAGCTTAGATCAGCGGGAGGCCGTAAGATCCTACAATGAGCAGTTCTTC
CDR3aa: CASSLDQREAVRSYNEQFF

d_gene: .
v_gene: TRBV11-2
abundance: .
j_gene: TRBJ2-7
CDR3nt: TGTGCCAGCAGCTTAACTCACGAGCAGTACTTC
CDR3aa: CASSLTHEQYF

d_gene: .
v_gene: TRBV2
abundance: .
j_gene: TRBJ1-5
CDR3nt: TGTGCCAGCAGTGAGGATGGGCACTTTAATCAGCCCCAGCATTTT
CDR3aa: CASSEDGHFNQPQHF

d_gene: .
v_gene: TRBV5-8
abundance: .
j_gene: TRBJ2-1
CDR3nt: TGTGCCAGCAGCTTGCAGGGGCAAAGGCAGTTCTTC
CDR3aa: CASSLQGQRQFF

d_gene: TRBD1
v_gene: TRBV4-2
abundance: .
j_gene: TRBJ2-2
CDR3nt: TGTGCCAGCAGCCGACTGTTGACAGGGACGAACGGGGAGCTGTTTTTT
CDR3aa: CASSRLLTGTNGELFF